This TCR beta chain emerged from a study of T-cell reconstitution after alpha-beta-depleted transplantation in children. Study-level points and caveats: Once a year had passed after transplant, T-cell counts and diversity came mostly from newly produced T cells.

The CDR3 spans 13 residues. J gave up 0 bases and V 7 bases, and 4 bases lay outside the gene matches. Germline V gene data show CDR1 as SQVTM and CDR2 as ANQGSEA. In the case of this clonotype: Its antigen is undetermined.

Unique molecular identifiers tagged the TCRbeta library. MiXCR, applied by TCRdb to the PCR reads, yields one record per CDR3 protein. The profile shows around 580,000 distinct CDR3 sequences, 25% to 30% of them singletons. The TCR was taken from a boy under three years old with Wiskott-Aldrich syndrome, due to receive a stem cell transplant. The sequences come from PBMCs, collected before TCRalphabeta/CD19-depleted stem cell transplant. The chain combines TRBV29-1 with TRBJ2-3; TRBD2 aligns across 7 bases. This CDR3 is CSGSGISTDTQYF. CDR3 DNA sequence: TGCAGCGGCAGCGGGATAAGCACAGATACGCAGTATTTT.